This TCR beta chain was identified in a study of blood T cell repertoires in COVID-19. Study-wide context: From T cells, B-cell-depleted T cells, or PBMCs came the material, which was cDNA or gDNA.

Data came from immunoSEQ multiplex PCR; TCRdb stores just in-frame clones and leaves some out. The sample includes about 200,000 clones, 80% to 90% of them seen just once. Trimming took 5 bases from V and 2 from J, leaving 13 bases between them. CDR1 is GTSNPN and CDR2 is SVGIG in the germline V gene (reference sequence). The CDR3 is made up of 14 amino acids. This sequence originates from an elderly woman with acute or convalescent COVID-19. Input material: peripheral blood. J is TRBJ1-5 and V is TRBV30; D unclear. CDR3 region: CAWVHAGGNQPQHF. DNA for the CDR3: TGTGCCTGGGTACATGCGGGCGGCAATCAGCCCCAGCATTTT. The full variable domain, rest sourced from reference TRBV30 and TRBJ1-5, is SQTIHQWPATLVQPVGSPLSLECTVEGTSNPNLYWYRQAAGRGLQLLFYSVGIGQISSEVPQNLSASRPQDRQFILSSKKLLLSDSGFYLCAWVHAGGNQPQHFGDGTRLSIL.